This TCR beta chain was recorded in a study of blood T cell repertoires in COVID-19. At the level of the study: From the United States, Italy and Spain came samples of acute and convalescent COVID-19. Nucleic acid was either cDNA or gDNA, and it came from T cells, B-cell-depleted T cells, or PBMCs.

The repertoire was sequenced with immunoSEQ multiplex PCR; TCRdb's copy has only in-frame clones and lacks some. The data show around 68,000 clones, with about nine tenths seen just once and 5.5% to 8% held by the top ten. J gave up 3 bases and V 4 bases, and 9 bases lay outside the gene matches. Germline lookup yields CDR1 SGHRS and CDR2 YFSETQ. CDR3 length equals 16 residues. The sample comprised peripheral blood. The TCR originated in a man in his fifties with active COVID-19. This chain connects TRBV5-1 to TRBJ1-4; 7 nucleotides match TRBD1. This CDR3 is CASSPRQGRANEKLFF. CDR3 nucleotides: TGCGCCAGCAGCCCCCGACAGGGAAGGGCTAATGAAAAACTGTTTTTT. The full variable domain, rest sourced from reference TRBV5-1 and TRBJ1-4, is KAGVTQTPRYLIKTRGQQVTLSCSPISGHRSVSWYQQTPGQGLQFLFEYFSETQRNKGNFPGRFSGRQFSNSRSEMNVSTLELGDSALYLCASSPRQGRANEKLFFGSGTQLSVL.